The TCR beta chain under discussion was sequenced for a study of control samples from healthy donors and cancer patients. By share, this clone counts as medium-sized. Data came from immunoSEQ multiplex PCR; TCRdb stores just in-frame clones and leaves some out. The table has roughly 69,000 clones, about 89% seen once; the top ten hold about 2.2%. Trimming at V came to 5 bases and at J to 4 bases, leaving 9 bases not matched to a gene. Germline values: CDR1 MNHNY, CDR2 SVGAGI (reference sequence). The CDR3 has 17 residues. The sequence came from a woman in her forties or fifties with head and neck cancer. The specimen sequenced was PBMCs. The gene calls are TRBV6-6 and TRBJ2-2, with 11 bases identical to TRBD2. CDR3 in amino acids: CASSGSSGGIPTGELFF. CDR3 bases: TGTGCCAGCAGTGGATCTAGCGGGGGGATTCCCACCGGGGAGCTGTTTTTT.